Below, 29 T cell receptor beta chains from the same sample are listed, as sequenced in a study of blood T cell repertoires in COVID-19. TCRdb keeps only in-frame clones here, not all; method: immunoSEQ multiplex PCR. In the table there are a few thousand clones, roughly 80% of which are singletons. The sample consisted of peripheral blood. The origin of the receptors is a man between 65 and 85 years old with active COVID-19.

V is TRBV18 and J is TRBJ1-3; D unresolved. Trimming took 0 bases from V and 3 from J, leaving 9 bases between them. CDR3 length: 15 residues. Germline CDR1 and CDR2: KGHSH and LQKENI. CDR3 in amino acids: CASSPPSYVGNTIYF. In nucleotides, the CDR3 is TGTGCCAGCTCACCACCGAGTTACGTTGGAAACACCATATATTTT.

The chain combines TRBV5-1 with TRBJ1-4, with TRBD1 as a possible D gene (6 bases). Germline V lookup: CDR1 SGHRS, CDR2 YFSETQ. This CDR3 is 16 amino acids long. V dropped 1 base and J dropped 7 bases, with 17 bases sitting between them. CDR3 sequence reads: CASSLTGLEGSEKLFF. The CDR3 coding sequence is TGCGCCAGCAGCTTGACAGGGCTAGAGGGTAGTGAAAAACTGTTTTTT.

The V call is TRBV29-1, the J call TRBJ1-4, with 7 bases identical to TRBD1. J was trimmed by 7 bases and V by 5 bases; bases with no gene match: 10. Germline V lookup: CDR1 SQVTM, CDR2 ANQGSEA. The CDR3 is made up of 14 amino acids. In nucleotides, the CDR3 is TGCAGCGTTTCCTCTGGACAGGCTAGTGAAAAACTGTTTTTT. Its protein product is CSVSSGQASEKLFF.

The chain couples TRBV5-1 to TRBJ1-1; D is possibly TRBD1 (6 bases). The V gene's germline CDR1 is SGHRS and CDR2 YFSETQ. Trimming left V 4 bases short and J 4 bases short, with 17 bases between. The CDR3 runs to 15 residues. CDR3 sequence (DNA): TGCGCCAGCAGCCCAGGGGCCCTGAGAATCACTGAAGCTTTCTTT. Translation gives CASSPGALRITEAFF.

The CDR3 DNA reads TGTGCCAGCAGTTCCCCGGGGGATCGAGAAAAACTGTTTTTT. It encodes CASSSPGDREKLFF. This chain uses TRBV6-6 with TRBJ1-4; possible D gene TRBD1, 5 bases. The germline V and J ends were trimmed by 4 bases and 8 bases, with 14 bases remaining between them. CDR3 length: 14 residues. Germline loops: CDR1 MNHNY, CDR2 SVGAGI (reference sequence).

The chain has TRBV19 and TRBJ2-5, with TRBD1 as a possible D gene (6 bases). Germline assignment: CDR1 LNHDA and CDR2 SQIVND (reference sequence). There are 14 residues in the CDR3. The V end was cut by 3 bases, the J end by 3 bases, with 11 bases between. This CDR3 is CASSIGRGEETQYF. CDR3 DNA sequence: TGTGCCAGTAGTATTGGCAGGGGTGAAGAGACCCAGTACTTC.

The J gene is TRBJ2-1, the V gene TRBV9; unclear D gene. The CDR3 totals 13 residues. Germline V lookup: CDR1 SGDLS, CDR2 YYNGEE. Trimming pared 0 bases from V and 10 bases from J, leaving 11 bases between. The CDR3 protein is CASSVGVYGEQFF. The CDR3 nucleotides read TGTGCCAGCAGCGTAGGGGTGTACGGGGAGCAGTTCTTC.

The chain uses TRBV6-4 and TRBJ2-1; TRBD2 matches 7 bases. V lost 5 bases, J lost 0 bases, and 4 bases stayed unmatched. Germline CDR1 MRHNA, CDR2 SNTAGT. This CDR3 has 15 residues. CDR3: CASSREESSYNEQFF. CDR3 DNA: TGTGCCAGCAGTCGGGAGGAGAGCTCCTACAATGAGCAGTTCTTC.

The genes are TRBV4-1 and TRBJ2-1; 11 nucleotides agree with TRBD2. The V gene's germline CDR1 is MGHRA and CDR2 YSYEKL. The CDR3 runs to 18 residues. V was pared by 1 base and J by 5 bases, with 10 bases of the junction left unmatched. CDR3 loop: CASSQGLAGGSNHNEQFF. The CDR3 region has the DNA TGCGCCAGCAGCCAAGGGCTAGCGGGGGGCTCCAACCACAATGAGCAGTTCTTC.

The chain is built from TRBV11-2 and TRBJ2-3, with 7 bases fitting TRBD2. Germline lookup yields CDR1 SGHAT and CDR2 FQNNGV. The V and J ends lost 6 bases and 3 bases, in that order; junction bases with no gene match: 9. This CDR3 contains 15 residues. The CDR3 region is CASRHEWGGTDTQYF. In DNA form, the CDR3 reads TGTGCCAGCAGACATGAGTGGGGGGGTACAGATACGCAGTATTTT.

The CDR3 is CASSRHRQDTGNEQFF. The CDR3 DNA reads TGTGCCAGTAGTCGACACCGACAGGATACGGGCAATGAGCAGTTCTTC. This chain links TRBV19 with TRBJ2-1, with a tentative D call TRBD1 (6 bases). Trimming removed 5 bases at V and 6 bases at J, with 20 bases between. CDR1 and CDR2 from the germline V gene are LNHDA and SQIVND (reference sequence). The CDR3 covers 16 residues.

In this sample, this clone turned up a few times. The CDR3 sequence: CASSARRDFTDTQYF. In nucleotides, the CDR3 is TGTGCCAGCAGCGCCAGACGAGACTTCACAGATACGCAGTATTTT. The genes are TRBV9 and TRBJ2-3; D is ambiguous. The ends were cut back, 3 bases at V and 2 bases at J, with 13 bases in the middle. This CDR3 has 15 residues. Germline assignment: CDR1 SGDLS and CDR2 YYNGEE.

This clone was counted between two and nine times. The chain recombines TRBV11-1 with TRBJ2-7; TRBD2 agrees at 7 bases. The V gene end was trimmed by 5 bases and the J gene end by 2 bases; junction bases not matched to a gene: 6. CDR3 length equals 14 residues. The V gene's germline CDR1 is SGHAT and CDR2 FQDESV (reference sequence). The CDR3 DNA follows: TGTGCCAGCAGCACACCGGGGGGAACCTACGAGCAGTACTTC. It codes for CASSTPGGTYEQYF.

V and J are TRBV7-9 and TRBJ2-7, with D tentatively TRBD1 (8 bases). Trimming removed 1 base from V and 6 bases from J, with 16 bases in between. Germline V gene data show CDR1 as SEHNR and CDR2 as FQNEAQ (reference sequence). The CDR3 sequence is 15 residues long. CDR3 sequence: CASSLGGQGGREQYF. The CDR3 bases are TGTGCCAGCAGCTTAGGAGGACAGGGAGGGCGCGAGCAGTACTTC.

This clone came up a few times. V usage is TRBV28 and J usage is TRBJ1-2; no firm D call. With 2 bases removed from V and 5 bases from J, the gap between germline ends came to 12 bases. This CDR3 spans 14 amino acids. Germline V lookup: CDR1 MDHEN, CDR2 SYDVKM. CDR3 residues: CASSLKYNRYGYTF. The CDR3 DNA is TGTGCCAGCAGTTTAAAATACAACAGATATGGCTACACCTTC.

This rearrangement joins TRBV19 to TRBJ2-3, with 7 bases aligning to TRBD1. Germline CDR1 is LNHDA and CDR2 is SQIVND (reference sequence). V shed 5 bases and J 3 bases; nucleotides not matched to a gene: 5. This CDR3 has 14 amino acids. The CDR3 spells CASSFGTATDTQYF. The DNA of the CDR3 is TGTGCCAGTAGTTTCGGGACAGCTACAGATACGCAGTATTTT.

V and J are TRBV3-1 (or the pseudogene TRBV3-2) and TRBJ2-5; 15 bases match TRBD2. Germline values: CDR1 LGHDT, CDR2 YNNKEL (reference sequence). V shed 4 bases, J shed 1 base, and the junction held 4 bases outside the gene matches. This CDR3 is 17 amino acids long. The CDR3 coding sequence is TGTGCCAGCAGCCCCGGGACTAGCGGGGGGTTCCAAGAGACCCAGTACTTC. It translates to CASSPGTSGGFQETQYF.

V is TRBV9 and J is TRBJ2-3, with 8 bases fitting TRBD2. Germline CDR1 is SGDLS and CDR2 is YYNGEE. The J segment lost 4 bases and the V segment lost 3 bases, leaving 7 bases of the junction unmatched. This CDR3 contains 15 residues. Here the CDR3 reads CASSAHDGGADTQYF. CDR3 in DNA: TGTGCCAGCAGCGCGCACGACGGGGGGGCAGATACGCAGTATTTT.

This clone was observed once. The chain links TRBV7-8 to TRBJ2-5, with D perhaps TRBD2 (5 bases). The CDR3 has 16 amino acids. V was shortened by 6 bases and J by 2 bases, with 19 bases between the two germline ends. CDR1 SGHVS and CDR2 FQNEAQ come from the germline V gene. CDR3: CASSSGSAGDQETQYF. The CDR3 nucleotides are TGTGCCAGCAGTAGTGGTAGCGCAGGCGATCAAGAGACCCAGTACTTC.

V usage is TRBV28 and J usage is TRBJ2-7; 8 bases agree with TRBD1. V lost 6 bases and J lost 4; bases outside the gene matches: 5. Germline CDR1 MDHEN, CDR2 SYDVKM. The CDR3 is 13 residues long. CDR3 sequence (DNA): TGTGCCAGCAGACTACAGGGGGGATACGAGCAGTACTTC. It is translated as CASRLQGGYEQYF.

The chain couples TRBV27 to TRBJ2-1; 8 nucleotides align to TRBD1. Germline V gene data show CDR1 as MNHEY and CDR2 as SMNVEV (reference sequence). This CDR3 has 15 residues. The junction had 9 bases not matched to a gene; V was cut back by 4 bases and J by 7 bases. CDR3: CASSSILQGANEQFF. CDR3 bases: TGTGCCAGCAGTTCTATCCTCCAGGGGGCGAATGAGCAGTTCTTC.

The V gene is TRBV2, the J gene TRBJ1-1; no definite D call. CDR1 and CDR2 from the germline V gene are SNHLY and FYNNEI. The CDR3 has 15 residues. The V end was cut by 6 bases, the J end by 4 bases, with 18 bases between. The CDR3 protein is CASRADPRASTEAFF. Here the CDR3 DNA reads TGTGCCAGCAGAGCGGACCCCCGCGCTAGCACTGAAGCTTTCTTT.

The chain uses TRBV7-2 and TRBJ1-1; unclear D gene. CDR1 and CDR2 (germline): SGHTA, FQGNSA. V lost 1 base and J lost 0, with 6 bases in between. The CDR3 spans 14 residues. The CDR3 DNA reads TGTGCCAGCAGCTTAGAGAGGTTGAACACTGAAGCTTTCTTT. Protein product: CASSLERLNTEAFF.

The rearrangement uses TRBV5-1 and TRBJ1-2, with 7 bases fitting TRBD1. This CDR3 is 15 amino acids long. Germline CDR1 reads SGHRS; CDR2 reads YFSETQ. V lost 4 bases, J lost 8 bases, and 14 bases stayed unmatched. Written as DNA, the CDR3 is TGCGCCAGCAGCGGACGACAGGGAGATGATCGGGGCTACACCTTC. Amino acids: CASSGRQGDDRGYTF.

This chain links TRBV6-5 with TRBJ2-5, with TRBD2 matching over 8 bases. V was pared by 7 bases and J by 10 bases, with 14 bases of the junction left unmatched. The CDR3 is 14 residues long. Germline V gene lookup returns CDR1 MNHEY and CDR2 SVGAGI. CDR3 DNA: TGTGCCAGCAATAACTTCGCCGCGGGGGGCCTCCAGTACTTC. It is translated as CASNNFAAGGLQYF.

J is TRBJ2-1 and V is TRBV6-1; 7 nucleotides match TRBD2. The CDR3 totals 14 residues. CDR1 and CDR2 (germline): MNHNS, SASEGT. J gave up 9 bases and V 2 bases, and 7 bases lay outside the gene matches. The DNA of the CDR3 is TGTGCCAGCAGTGAATCCGGGGGGACGGGTGAGCAGTTCTTC. Translation: CASSESGGTGEQFF.

The chain has TRBV4-2 and TRBJ2-1; TRBD2 agrees at 11 bases. This CDR3 contains 18 residues. Germline CDR1 and CDR2: LGHNA and YNFKEQ. Trimming removed 0 bases from V and 4 bases from J; junction bases left unmatched: 8. CDR3 sequence: CASSQEWAASGGYNEQFF. The CDR3 DNA reads TGTGCCAGCAGCCAAGAGTGGGCGGCTAGCGGGGGGTACAATGAGCAGTTCTTC.

The rearrangement joins TRBV7-2 to TRBJ1-5, with a weak D call TRBD1 (6 bases). The V and J ends lost 1 base and 6 bases respectively, with 13 bases between them. This CDR3 has 15 amino acids. Per germline, CDR1 SGHTA and CDR2 FQGNSA. For the CDR3, the DNA is TGTGCCAGCAGCTTAGAAGGGGTAGGGGGTCAGCCCCAGCATTTT. Amino acid sequence: CASSLEGVGGQPQHF.

The V call is TRBV2, the J call TRBJ2-3, with TRBD2 matching 11 bases. CDR3 length: 16 residues. V lost 3 bases to trimming and J lost 3 bases; unmatched junction nucleotides: 5. Germline V gives CDR1 SNHLY, CDR2 FYNNEI. The CDR3 coding sequence is TGTGCCAGCAGTGAGTTTTCTAGCGGGGGGACAGATACGCAGTATTTT. This codes for CASSEFSSGGTDTQYF.